This TCR beta chain was captured by sequencing in a study of control samples from healthy donors and cancer patients. Sequencing used immunoSEQ multiplex PCR; TCRdb keeps in-frame clones, though not all of them. The profile shows about 130,000 clones, roughly 89% of them singletons. Sequenced: blood. The receptor was derived from a man younger than 35 in good health.

As DNA, the CDR3 is TGTGCCAGCAGCATTAGCGGGGGGGCGGAGACCCAGTACTTC. Its translation: CASSISGGAETQYF. The chain couples TRBV9 to TRBJ2-5; 11 nucleotides align to TRBD2. This CDR3 is 14 amino acids long. CDR1 and CDR2 (germline): SGDLS, YYNGEE. The trim removed 4 bases at V and 5 bases at J, leaving 4 bases unmatched.